This T cell receptor (beta chain) is drawn from a study of blood T cell repertoires in COVID-19 (dated by TCRdb to 2020 to 2022). About the full investigation: Samples from collaborators originated in the United States, Italy and Spain and spanned both the acute and convalescent phases of COVID-19. The samples were drawn from two sources: the first 160 participants of the ongoing ImmuneRACE study, and 1,000 to 1,500 subjects contributed by 6 global collaborators. The prospective study material was composed of cDNA or gDNA derived from T cells, B-cell-depleted T cells, or PBMCs. Where available, HLA class I and class II types were taken from metadata supplied by the sample provider and were not determined by assay-based typing. The repertoires were made available in a free public database intended to serve as a resource for research on the immune response to SARS-CoV-2. A de-identified subject ID, COVID-19 status, age in years and sex were almost always included in the sample metadata. Subjects who had been exposed to COVID-19, were actively infected with it, or had recovered from it provided the deeply sampled blood TCRbeta repertoires that made up the dataset.

V and J are truncated by 4 bases and 1 base respectively, leaving an intervening sequence of 11 bases. The CDR3 has 14 amino acids, counting the end cysteine and phenylalanine. Of all the DNA, just the CDR3 is kept, 42 bases in frame from base 1. CDR1 and CDR2, per the germline V gene, are MNHGY and SAAAGT. One collaborating source in Seattle enrolled patients during active infection and followed them longitudinally through the course of disease. The collaborating institutions used their own protocols to collect whole blood in K2EDTA tubes. For TCRbeta analysis, collaborator samples were shipped as frozen whole blood, as isolated PBMCs, or as DNA extracted from either sample type. The investigation overall reported the following: How much clinical and demographic metadata was included differed by source and by participant, and the metadata was provided uncurated.

The immunoSEQ Assay, a bias-controlled multiplex PCR, was used to amplify TCRbeta CDR3 regions from genomic DNA. The study's own analysis went as follows. Within the assay, amplification of reference gene primers was used to estimate how many nucleated cells each sample contained. To quantify the absolute abundance of each unique TCRbeta CDR3 rearrangement, sequence reads were collapsed and filtered. For each sample, productive Simpson clonality was calculated as the square root of Simpson's diversity index over productive rearrangements. This immuneACCESS table, as held by TCRdb, lists in-frame sequences with V and J called but not all clones. Of the missing ones, under half trace to an unresolved V gene in checked studies; the others have no known cause. V and J calls and clone size follow that table, whereas D and trimming were derived from the DNA. In this sample the table shows 60,000 to 65,000 clones, roughly 83% of which occur a single time. The ten biggest clones cover 15% to 20% of the sample.

Comments on this clone: This clone's antigen is unknown. There are no base qualities to consult, and no much larger clone falls within one base.

The receptor was derived from a man aged 60 to 69 with COVID-19, enrolled during active disease. Here the chain combines TRBV6-8 and TRBJ2-7; TRBD1 might be the D gene, on 6 matching bases. Sequenced material: peripheral blood. The DNA is as follows: TGTGCCAGCAGTTCCGGACAGTCATCCTACGAGCAGTACTTC. Its protein product is CASSSGQSSYEQYF.